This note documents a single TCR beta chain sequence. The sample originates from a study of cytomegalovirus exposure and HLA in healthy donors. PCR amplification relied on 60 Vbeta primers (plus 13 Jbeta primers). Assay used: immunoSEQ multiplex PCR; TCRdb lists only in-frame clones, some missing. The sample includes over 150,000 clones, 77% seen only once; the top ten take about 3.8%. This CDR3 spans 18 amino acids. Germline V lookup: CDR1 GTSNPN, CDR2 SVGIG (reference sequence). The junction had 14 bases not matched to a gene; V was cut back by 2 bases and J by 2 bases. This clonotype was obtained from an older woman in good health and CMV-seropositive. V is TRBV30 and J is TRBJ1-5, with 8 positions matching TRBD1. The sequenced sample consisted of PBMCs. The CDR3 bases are TGTGCCTGGAGTTCGAGACAGGGGACCCAACCCGGCAATCAGCCCCAGCATTTT. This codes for CAWSSRQGTQPGNQPQHF.